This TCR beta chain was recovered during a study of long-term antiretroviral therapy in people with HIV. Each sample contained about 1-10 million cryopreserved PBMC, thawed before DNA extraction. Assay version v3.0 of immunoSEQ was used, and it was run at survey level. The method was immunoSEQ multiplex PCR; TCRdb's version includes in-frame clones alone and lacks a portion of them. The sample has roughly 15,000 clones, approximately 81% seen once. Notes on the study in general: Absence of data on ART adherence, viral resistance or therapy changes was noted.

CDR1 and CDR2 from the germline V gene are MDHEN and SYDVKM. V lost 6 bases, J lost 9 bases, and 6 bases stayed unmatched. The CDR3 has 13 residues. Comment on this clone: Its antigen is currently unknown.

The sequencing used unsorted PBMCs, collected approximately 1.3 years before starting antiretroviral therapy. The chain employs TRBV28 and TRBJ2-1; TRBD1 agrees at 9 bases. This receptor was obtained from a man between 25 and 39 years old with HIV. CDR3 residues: CASRRTGEFEQFF. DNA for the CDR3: TGTGCCAGCAGGAGGACAGGGGAATTTGAGCAGTTCTTC.